Listed below are T cell receptor beta chains from one sample, sequenced in a study of T-cell memory formation after mild COVID-19. From the 5' RACE reads, TCRdb called clonotypes with MiXCR, one entry per CDR3 protein. This table has roughly 450,000 distinct CDR3 sequences, around a sixth appearing once. The sample comprised PBMCs or a T cell subset sorted from them (not recorded which). These TCRs come from an adult woman who had mild COVID-19 (a few samples of this study predate the infection). Cell type and time point are not known. CDR3s include the opening cysteine and the closing phenylalanine or tryptophan. The order of the fields is V gene, D gene, clone size, J gene, CDR3 protein, CDR3 DNA. D genes are given only for firm matches. Size is omitted from some rows. Given values are once, few, many or a class for expanded clones.

>TRBV30|TRBD1|NA|TRBJ2-2
CAWSAGTANTGELFF
TGTGCCTGGAGTGCCGGGACAGCGAACACCGGGGAGCTGTTTTTT
>TRBV5-1|TRBD1|few|TRBJ1-2
CASSPIGQGTGGTYYGYTF
TGCGCCAGCAGCCCGATAGGACAGGGGACCGGCGGGACCTACTATGGCTACACCTTC
>TRBV9|TRBD1|many|TRBJ2-5
CASSSGQGETQYF
TGTGCCAGCAGCTCGGGACAGGGAGAGACCCAGTACTTC
>TRBV20-1|TRBD2|NA|TRBJ2-1
CSARDRAGAVSYNEQFF
TGCAGTGCTAGAGATCGCGCGGGAGCAGTCTCCTACAATGAGCAGTTCTTC
>TRBV7-2|NA|few|TRBJ2-3
CASSTTWREWGRTDTQYF
TGTGCCAGCAGCACCACGTGGCGGGAGTGGGGGCGCACAGATACGCAGTATTTT
>TRBV27|NA|few|TRBJ1-1
CASSLKGGYTEAFF
TGTGCCAGCAGCCTAAAGGGGGGGTACACTGAAGCTTTCTTT
>TRBV18|NA|few|TRBJ2-7
CASSPGALGEQYF
TGTGCCAGCTCTCCGGGTGCGCTAGGCGAGCAGTACTTC
>TRBV20-1|NA|NA|TRBJ2-3
CSARYSGPYTDTQYF
TGCAGTGCTAGATACTCGGGACCCTACACAGATACGCAGTATTTT
>TRBV11-3|TRBD1|NA|TRBJ2-1
CASTARTGYNEQFF
TGTGCCAGCACCGCCCGGACAGGTTACAATGAGCAGTTCTTC
>TRBV5-1|TRBD2|many|TRBJ2-3
CASSISGGAKDTQYF
TGCGCCAGCAGCATTAGCGGGGGGGCCAAAGATACGCAGTATTTT
>TRBV6-1|NA|few|TRBJ2-1
CASKVFPVTYNEQFF
TGTGCCAGCAAGGTCTTTCCAGTTACCTACAATGAGCAGTTCTTC
>TRBV5-1|NA|NA|TRBJ1-6
CASRLDRENSPLHF
TGCGCCAGCAGGTTGGACAGAGAAAATTCACCCCTCCACTTT
>TRBV6-2/TRBV6-3|TRBD2|many|TRBJ2-3
CASSYGLAGVDTQYF
TGTGCCAGCAGTTACGGTCTAGCGGGAGTAGATACGCAGTATTTT
>TRBV2|NA|few|TRBJ2-5
CASSESDRLLYF
TGTGCCAGCAGTGAATCAGACAGGCTGCTGTACTTC
>TRBV11-2|NA|few|TRBJ1-5
CASSLRGRQPQHF
TGTGCCAGCAGCTTACGGGGGCGTCAGCCCCAGCATTTT
>TRBV2|NA|once|TRBJ2-7
CASSEFVTHRYF
TGTGCCAGCAGTGAATTCGTGACCCACCGATACTTC
>TRBV15|NA|NA|TRBJ2-5
CATSREDMSGETQYF
TGTGCCACCAGCAGAGAGGACATGAGTGGGGAGACCCAGTACTTC
>TRBV15|NA|NA|TRBJ2-6
CATSRVETGANVLTF
TGTGCAACCAGCAGAGTCGAGACTGGGGCCAACGTCCTGACTTTC
>TRBV19|TRBD1|few|TRBJ2-3
CASSMPRTGVGGDTQYF
TGTGCCAGTAGTATGCCCCGGACAGGGGTAGGAGGAGATACGCAGTATTTT
>TRBV5-5|NA|many|TRBJ1-5
CASSPGPPQPQHF
TGTGCCAGCAGCCCGGGACCGCCTCAGCCCCAGCATTTT
>TRBV20-1|NA|few|TRBJ1-1
CSARDLQGRSTEAFF
TGCAGTGCTAGAGATTTGCAGGGGCGCTCGACTGAAGCTTTCTTT
>TRBV20-1|NA|NA|TRBJ2-5
CSARGAGETQYF
TGCAGTGCTAGAGGGGCGGGGGAGACCCAGTACTTC
>TRBV3-1|NA|NA|TRBJ1-1
CASSPGARNTEAFF
TGTGCCAGCAGCCCGGGGGCTCGGAACACTGAAGCTTTCTTT
>TRBV3-1|NA|NA|TRBJ1-1
CASSLRGARVDEAFF
TGTGCCAGCAGCCTCCGAGGGGCTAGGGTTGATGAAGCTTTCTTT
>TRBV5-5|TRBD1|few|TRBJ2-1
CASSQRDSHYNEQFF
TGTGCCAGCAGCCAACGGGACAGCCATTACAATGAGCAGTTCTTC
>TRBV6-5|NA|few|TRBJ2-7
CASSYSYNREQYF
TGTGCCAGCAGTTACTCCTACAACCGCGAGCAGTACTTC
>TRBV4-1|NA|NA|TRBJ2-1
CASSQPGHSFYNEQFF
TGCGCCAGCAGCCAACCGGGACACAGCTTTTACAATGAGCAGTTCTTC
>TRBV24-1|TRBD1|NA|TRBJ1-4
CATSDAGTGGNEKLFF
TGTGCCACCAGTGACGCCGGGACAGGGGGCAACGAAAAACTGTTTTTT
>TRBV19|NA|NA|TRBJ2-7
CASRIRAESSYEQYF
TGTGCCAGTAGAATCCGGGCAGAAAGCTCCTACGAGCAGTACTTC
>TRBV27|NA|few|TRBJ1-1
CASWTPKNTEAFF
TGTGCCAGTTGGACACCTAAGAACACTGAAGCTTTCTTT
>TRBV7-9|NA|NA|TRBJ2-2
CASSSSPTSSTGELFF
TGTGCCAGCAGCTCCTCCCCCACCTCGAGCACCGGGGAGCTGTTTTTT
>TRBV4-2|TRBD2|few|TRBJ2-3
CASSQGGLAGADTQYF
TGTGCCAGCAGCCAAGGAGGACTAGCGGGAGCAGATACGCAGTATTTT
>TRBV11-2|NA|few|TRBJ2-3
CASSQRPTTTSTDTQYF
TGTGCCAGCAGTCAGCGCCCGACTACGACTAGCACAGATACGCAGTATTTT
>TRBV19|NA|NA|TRBJ2-2
CASKRAQGGELFF
TGTGCCAGTAAGAGGGCGCAGGGCGGGGAGCTGTTTTTT
>TRBV5-1|NA|NA|TRBJ2-7
CASSLGVEEVTHEQYF
TGCGCCAGCAGCTTGGGTGTGGAGGAGGTCACCCACGAGCAGTACTTC
>TRBV9|TRBD1|once|TRBJ2-1
CASSAGQVYNEQFF
TGTGCCAGCAGCGCGGGACAGGTCTACAATGAGCAGTTCTTC
>TRBV4-2|TRBD2|NA|TRBJ2-3
CASSQEVASGGQQYF
TGTGCCAGCAGCCAAGAAGTGGCTAGCGGCGGCCAGCAGTATTTT
>TRBV5-6|TRBD2|once|TRBJ2-1
CASSSTSGISSYNEQFF
TGTGCCAGCAGCTCGACTAGCGGGATTAGCTCCTACAATGAGCAGTTCTTC
>TRBV2|NA|few|TRBJ2-3
CASSEDDSTDTQYF
TGTGCCAGCAGTGAAGACGACTCCACAGATACGCAGTATTTT
>TRBV29-1|NA|NA|TRBJ1-2
CSTREGNYGYTF
TGCAGTACCAGGGAGGGGAACTATGGCTACACCTTC
>TRBV20-1|TRBD1|NA|TRBJ1-5
CSAREGTANQPQHF
TGCAGTGCTAGAGAGGGGACAGCCAATCAGCCCCAGCATTTT
>TRBV6-2/TRBV6-3|NA|few|TRBJ1-6
CASSSGKQSSYNSPLHF
TGTGCCAGCAGTTCCGGAAAGCAGAGCTCCTATAATTCACCCCTCCACTTT
>TRBV12-3/TRBV12-4|TRBD1|NA|TRBJ2-6
CASSFLQGAKFSGANVLTF
TGTGCCAGCAGCTTCCTGCAGGGGGCAAAATTTTCGGGGGCCAACGTCCTGACTTTC
>TRBV14|NA|few|TRBJ2-1
CASSRAGTYNEQFF
TGTGCCAGCAGCCGGGCCGGGACCTACAATGAGCAGTTCTTC
>TRBV20-1|NA|few|TRBJ2-1
CSARVGVDGEQFF
TGCAGTGCCCGGGTCGGGGTGGACGGGGAGCAGTTCTTC
>TRBV11-2|TRBD2|few|TRBJ2-7
CASSLSGSPTYEQYF
TGTGCCAGCAGCTTGAGCGGGAGCCCGACCTACGAGCAGTACTTC
>TRBV7-9|NA|many|TRBJ2-1
CASSSRLGAYNEQFF
TGTGCCAGCAGCTCACGACTAGGAGCCTACAATGAGCAGTTCTTC
>TRBV7-2|NA|NA|TRBJ2-7
CASSIRTESYEQYF
TGTGCCAGCAGCATTCGGACAGAATCCTACGAGCAGTACTTC
>TRBV10-3|NA|many|TRBJ2-2
CAISARGSPTGELFF
TGTGCCATCAGTGCACGAGGTTCCCCGACCGGGGAGCTGTTTTTT
>TRBV7-9|NA|NA|TRBJ2-6
CASSSTQQGLSTGANVLTF
TGTGCCAGCAGCTCCACACAACAGGGTTTGAGCACTGGGGCCAACGTCCTGACTTTC
>TRBV20-1|NA|NA|TRBJ1-5
CSAAGTINQPQHF
TGCAGTGCAGCCGGGACGATAAATCAGCCCCAGCATTTT